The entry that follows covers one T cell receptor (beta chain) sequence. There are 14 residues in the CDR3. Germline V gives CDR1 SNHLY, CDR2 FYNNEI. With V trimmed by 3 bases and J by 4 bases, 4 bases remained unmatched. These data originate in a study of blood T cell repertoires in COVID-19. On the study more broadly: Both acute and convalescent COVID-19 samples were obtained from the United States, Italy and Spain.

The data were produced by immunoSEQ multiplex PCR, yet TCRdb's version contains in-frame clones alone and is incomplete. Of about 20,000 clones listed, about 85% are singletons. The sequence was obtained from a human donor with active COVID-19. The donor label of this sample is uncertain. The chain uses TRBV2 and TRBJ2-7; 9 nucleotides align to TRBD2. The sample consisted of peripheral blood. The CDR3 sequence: CASSDWLAGYEQYF. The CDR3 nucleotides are TGTGCCAGCAGTGACTGGCTAGCGGGGTACGAGCAGTACTTC.